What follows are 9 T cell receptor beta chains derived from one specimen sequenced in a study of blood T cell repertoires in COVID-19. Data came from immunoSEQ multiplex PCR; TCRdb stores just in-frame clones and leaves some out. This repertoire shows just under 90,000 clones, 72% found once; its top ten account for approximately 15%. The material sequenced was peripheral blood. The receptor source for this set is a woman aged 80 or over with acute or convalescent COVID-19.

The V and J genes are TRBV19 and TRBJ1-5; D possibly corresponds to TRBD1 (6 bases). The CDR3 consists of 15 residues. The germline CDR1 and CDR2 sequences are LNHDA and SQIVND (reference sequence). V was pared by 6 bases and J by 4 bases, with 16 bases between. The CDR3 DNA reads TGTGCCAGTAGCCCCCGGGACACTTATAATCAGCCCCAGCATTTT. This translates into CASSPRDTYNQPQHF.

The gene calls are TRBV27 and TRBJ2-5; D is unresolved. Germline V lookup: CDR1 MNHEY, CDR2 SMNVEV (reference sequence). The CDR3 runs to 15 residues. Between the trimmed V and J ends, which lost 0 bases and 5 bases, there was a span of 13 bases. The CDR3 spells CASSLSTVMSETQYF. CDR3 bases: TGTGCCAGCAGTTTATCCACAGTGATGTCGGAGACCCAGTACTTC.

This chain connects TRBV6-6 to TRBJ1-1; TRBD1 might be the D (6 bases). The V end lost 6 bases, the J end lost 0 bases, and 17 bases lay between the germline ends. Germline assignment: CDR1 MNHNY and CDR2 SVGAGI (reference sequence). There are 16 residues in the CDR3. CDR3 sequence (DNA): TGTGCCAGCAGCGTTTTCCCGGGACATATGAACACTGAAGCTTTCTTT. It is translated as CASSVFPGHMNTEAFF.

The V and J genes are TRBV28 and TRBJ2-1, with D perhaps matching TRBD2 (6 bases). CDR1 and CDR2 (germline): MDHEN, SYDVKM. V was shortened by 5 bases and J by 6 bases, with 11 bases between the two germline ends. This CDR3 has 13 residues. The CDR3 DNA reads TGTGCCAGCAGTCCGGGGGTTGGCAATGAGCAGTTCTTC. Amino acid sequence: CASSPGVGNEQFF.

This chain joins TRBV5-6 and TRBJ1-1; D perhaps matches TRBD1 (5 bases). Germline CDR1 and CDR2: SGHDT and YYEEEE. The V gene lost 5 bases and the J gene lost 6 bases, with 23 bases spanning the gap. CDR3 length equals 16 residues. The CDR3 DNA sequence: TGTGCCAGCAGGCTTGGCGGTGGCGGGGGGTTCCCTGAAGCTTTCTTT. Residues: CASRLGGGGGFPEAFF.

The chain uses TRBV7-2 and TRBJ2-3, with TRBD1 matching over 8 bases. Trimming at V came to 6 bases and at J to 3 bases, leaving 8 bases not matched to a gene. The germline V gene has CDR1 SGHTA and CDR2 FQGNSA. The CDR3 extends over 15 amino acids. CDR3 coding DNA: TGTGCCAGCAGTACCGGACAGGGCTTTACAGATACGCAGTATTTT. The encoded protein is CASSTGQGFTDTQYF.

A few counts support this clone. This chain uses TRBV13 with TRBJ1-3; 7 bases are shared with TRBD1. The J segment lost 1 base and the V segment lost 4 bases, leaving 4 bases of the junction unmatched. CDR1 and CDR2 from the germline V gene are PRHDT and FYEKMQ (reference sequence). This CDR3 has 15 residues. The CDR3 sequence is CASSSEQGSGNTIYF. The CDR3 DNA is TGTGCCAGCAGCTCCGAACAGGGGTCTGGAAACACCATATATTTT.

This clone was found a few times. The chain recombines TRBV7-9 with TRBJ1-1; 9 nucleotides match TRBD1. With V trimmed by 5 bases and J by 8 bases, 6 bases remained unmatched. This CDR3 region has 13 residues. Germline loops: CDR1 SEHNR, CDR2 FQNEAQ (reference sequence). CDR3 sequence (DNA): TGTGCCAGCAGCAGGACAGGGGAGCCCGAAGCTTTCTTT. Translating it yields CASSRTGEPEAFF.

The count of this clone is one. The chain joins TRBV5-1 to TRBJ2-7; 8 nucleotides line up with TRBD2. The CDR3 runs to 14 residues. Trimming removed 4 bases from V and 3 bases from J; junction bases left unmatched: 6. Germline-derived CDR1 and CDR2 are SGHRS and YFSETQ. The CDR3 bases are TGCGCCAGCAGCCTCGGACTAGCTCGCTACGAGCAGTACTTC. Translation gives CASSLGLARYEQYF. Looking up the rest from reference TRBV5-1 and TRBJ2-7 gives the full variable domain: KAGVTQTPRYLIKTRGQQVTLSCSPISGHRSVSWYQQTPGQGLQFLFEYFSETQRNKGNFPGRFSGRQFSNSRSEMNVSTLELGDSALYLCASSLGLARYEQYFGPGTRLTVT.